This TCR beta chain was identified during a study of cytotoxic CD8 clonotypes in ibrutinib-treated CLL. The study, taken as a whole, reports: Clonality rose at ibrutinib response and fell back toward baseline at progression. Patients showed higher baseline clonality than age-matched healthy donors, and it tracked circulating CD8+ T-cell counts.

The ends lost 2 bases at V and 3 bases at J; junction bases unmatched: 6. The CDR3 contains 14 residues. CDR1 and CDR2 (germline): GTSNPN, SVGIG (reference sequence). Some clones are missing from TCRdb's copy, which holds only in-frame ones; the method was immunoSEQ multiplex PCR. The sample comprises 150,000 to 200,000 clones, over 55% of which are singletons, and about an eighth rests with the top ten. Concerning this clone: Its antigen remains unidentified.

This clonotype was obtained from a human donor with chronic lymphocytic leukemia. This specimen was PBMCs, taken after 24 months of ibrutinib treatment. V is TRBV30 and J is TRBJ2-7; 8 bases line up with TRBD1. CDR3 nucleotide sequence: TGTGCCTGGAGTTTAACAGGGGGGTACTACGAGCAGTACTTC. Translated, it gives CAWSLTGGYYEQYF. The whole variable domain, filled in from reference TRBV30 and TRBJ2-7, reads SQTIHQWPATLVQPVGSPLSLECTVEGTSNPNLYWYRQAAGRGLQLLFYSVGIGQISSEVPQNLSASRPQDRQFILSSKKLLLSDSGFYLCAWSLTGGYYEQYFGPGTRLTVT.